The clone carrying this TCR beta chain was seen at least ten times. What it binds is not known. Clinicians made diagnoses from clinical symptoms, serum thyroxine, TRAb, thyroid ultrasound and orbital computed tomography. The data originate from a study of Graves' ophthalmopathy and Graves' hyperthyroidism. Regarding the study as a whole: Most thyroid-expanded clonotypes exceeding 0.001 frequency were also found in blood. Separation of ophthalmopathy from stable hyperthyroidism was achieved by a 13-signature model, at roughly 88% sensitivity and about 81% specificity.

RNA transcripts were the template, and TCR beta CDR3 regions were amplified from them. Following a first-round RT-PCR that used HTBI primers, a second-round multiplex PCR was carried out. TCRdb re-called the multiplex PCR reads through MiXCR, storing one row per CDR3 protein. The sample includes approximately 380,000 distinct CDR3 sequences, around 21% of them seen just once. The TCR comes from a woman younger than 35 with stable Graves' hyperthyroidism. Sample: peripheral blood.

The CDR3, as DNA: TGTGCCATCAGCGAGACCGGACAGGGCAGCAATCAGCCCCAGCATTTT. This sequence encodes CAISETGQGSNQPQHF. This rearrangement joins TRBV10-3 to TRBJ1-5; 8 bases agree with TRBD1. Germline loops: CDR1 ENHRY, CDR2 SYGVKD. The CDR3 has 16 amino acids. With V trimmed by 6 bases and J by 1 base, 8 bases remained unmatched.